This entry concerns a single T cell receptor beta chain. Participants were aged about 18 to 89 years from around 25 US areas. The entry originates in a study of blood T cell repertoires in COVID-19. Germline V CDR1 and CDR2: MNHEY, SMNVEV (reference sequence). This CDR3 is 15 amino acids long. V was pared by 5 bases and J by 3 bases, with 14 bases between. As processed by the authors: Amplification from reference gene primers served as the basis for estimated nucleated cell counts. Profiled with immunoSEQ multiplex PCR; TCRdb holds only in-frame clones, not every one. The DNA was the basis for D and trimming; V, J and clone size are from that table. Here the sample spans approximately 220,000 clones, roughly nine tenths being singletons.

This receptor was obtained from a woman between 18 and 30 years old in a cohort exposed to, infected with or recovered from COVID-19 (not recorded which). Material for sequencing was PBMCs or T cells enriched from blood (not recorded which). The V gene is TRBV27, the J gene TRBJ1-5, with a weak D call TRBD1 (6 bases). The CDR3 sequence is CASSPETGLNQPQHF. Here the CDR3 DNA reads TGTGCCAGCAGTCCCGAGACAGGCCTCAATCAGCCCCAGCATTTT.